This entry lists 23 T cell receptor beta chains sequenced from one sample in a study of cytomegalovirus exposure and HLA in healthy donors. This table comes from immunoSEQ multiplex PCR, and its TCRdb copy is limited to in-frame clones, with some not included. The sample contains about 220,000 clones, 75% to 95% of which appear only once. The material sequenced was PBMCs. The source of these receptors is a woman younger than 30 in good health and CMV-seronegative.

The chain carries TRBV19 and TRBJ2-7; possibly TRBD1 for D (5 bases). Between the trimmed V and J ends, which lost 2 bases and 2 bases, there was a span of 7 bases. The CDR3 runs 13 residues. CDR1 LNHDA and CDR2 SQIVND come from the germline V gene (reference sequence). DNA for the CDR3: TGTGCCAGTAGTATAAAAGGGGCCTACGAGCAGTACTTC. It yields the protein CASSIKGAYEQYF.

In DNA, the CDR3 is TGTGCCAGCAGTTACTCGAGTAGCGGGGGTATCAATGAGCAGTTCTTC. The encoded protein is CASSYSSSGGINEQFF. The V gene is TRBV6-6, the J gene TRBJ2-1, with TRBD2 identical over 9 bases. The CDR3 has 16 amino acids. The V gene's germline CDR1 is MNHNY and CDR2 SVGAGI (reference sequence). V trimming: 0 bases; J trimming: 6 bases; junction bases outside the gene matches: 6.

The chain carries TRBV6-5 and TRBJ2-1; D gene uncertain. CDR1 is MNHEY and CDR2 is SVGAGI in the germline V gene. Trimming left V 6 bases short and J 5 bases short, with 11 bases between. The CDR3 covers 13 residues. The CDR3 sequence is CASRLNVNNEQFF. CDR3 nucleotide sequence: TGTGCCAGCAGACTAAACGTTAACAATGAGCAGTTCTTC.

The V and J genes are TRBV5-4 and TRBJ2-5; no reliable D call. Germline values: CDR1 SGHNT, CDR2 YYREEE (reference sequence). The CDR3 spans 12 residues. V was trimmed by 3 bases and J by 5 bases, leaving 8 bases between them. The chain's CDR3 is CASSSGVETQYF. DNA of the CDR3: TGTGCCAGCAGCTCGGGTGTTGAGACCCAGTACTTC. Variable domain in full (rest from reference TRBV5-4 and TRBJ2-5): ETGVTQSPTHLIKTRGQQVTLRCSSQSGHNTVSWYQQALGQGPQFIFQYYREEENGRGNFPPRFSGLQFPNYSSELNVNALELDDSALYLCASSSGVETQYFGPGTRLLVL.

The chain has TRBV4-1 and TRBJ1-5, with TRBD1 identical over 10 bases. V lost 5 bases and J lost 3; bases outside the gene matches: 13. CDR1 MGHRA and CDR2 YSYEKL come from the germline V gene. The length of the CDR3 is 18 residues. CDR3 DNA sequence: TGCGCCAGCAGCTCAATCCTTGACAGGGGGCTATCCAATCAGCCCCAGCATTTT. This gives the protein CASSSILDRGLSNQPQHF.

The rearrangement links TRBV27 to TRBJ1-5; D might be TRBD1 (6 bases). V was shortened by 2 bases and J by 4 bases, with 21 bases between the two germline ends. The germline gives CDR1 MNHEY, CDR2 SMNVEV (reference sequence). The CDR3 is made up of 18 amino acids. The CDR3 sequence is CASSLQKLTGDSNQPQHF. In DNA form, the CDR3 reads TGTGCCAGCAGTTTACAGAAATTGACAGGAGACTCTAATCAGCCCCAGCATTTT.

The rearrangement links TRBV11-3 to TRBJ2-1, with 9 positions matching TRBD2. This CDR3 is 16 amino acids long. In germline, CDR1 is SGHNT, CDR2 YENEEA. With V trimmed by 2 bases and J by 4 bases, 6 bases remained unmatched. CDR3 in amino acids: CASSLTSLAGYNEQFF. As DNA, the CDR3 is TGTGCCAGCAGCTTAACGTCCCTAGCGGGGTACAATGAGCAGTTCTTC.

This chain joins TRBV27 and TRBJ1-1; perhaps TRBD1 as D (6 bases). This CDR3 comprises 15 residues. With 5 bases removed from V and 0 bases from J, the gap between germline ends came to 13 bases. Germline CDR1 is MNHEY and CDR2 is SMNVEV (reference sequence). CDR3 nucleotides: TGTGCCAGCAGTATCAGGGGACCCATGAACACTGAAGCTTTCTTT. It yields the protein CASSIRGPMNTEAFF.

This clone was found once. This chain links TRBV11-2 with TRBJ2-7, with 7 bases aligning to TRBD2. CDR1 and CDR2 (germline): SGHAT, FQNNGV. The CDR3 has 15 amino acids. V lost 1 base and J lost 2; bases outside the gene matches: 5. The CDR3 spells CASSLGLAAPYEQYF. CDR3 in DNA: TGTGCCAGCAGCTTAGGTCTAGCGGCCCCCTACGAGCAGTACTTC.

The V call is TRBV5-1, the J call TRBJ2-7; 7 bases line up with TRBD2. The germline CDR1 and CDR2 sequences are SGHRS and YFSETQ. J gave up 3 bases and V 4 bases, and 10 bases lay outside the gene matches. CDR3 length equals 15 residues. The DNA for the CDR3 is TGCGCCAGCAGCGGGAGGGAGGGCTCACACTACGAGCAGTACTTC. Encoded protein: CASSGREGSHYEQYF.

This clone was observed a single time. DNA for the CDR3: TGCGCCAGCAGCCTGCAGGGACAGGGAGTCACCGGGGAGCTGTTTTTT. Amino acids: CASSLQGQGVTGELFF. The chain joins TRBV5-1 to TRBJ2-2; 9 bases are a match to TRBD1. V was clipped by 4 bases and J by 4 bases; unmatched bases: 8. This CDR3 is 16 amino acids long. CDR1 and CDR2 from the germline V gene are SGHRS and YFSETQ.

The table lists this clone with a count of one. The J gene is TRBJ1-4, the V gene TRBV14; the D is unclear. Germline assignment: CDR1 SGHDN and CDR2 FVKESK. This CDR3 is built from 15 residues. V gave up 3 bases and J gave up 3 bases, with 11 bases separating them. The CDR3 DNA follows: TGTGCCAGCAGCCAGGCGGTGAGGCCTAATGAAAAACTGTTTTTT. Its protein is CASSQAVRPNEKLFF. The variable domain in full, completed from reference TRBV14 and TRBJ1-4, reads EAGVTQFPSHSVIEKGQTVTLRCDPISGHDNLYWYRRVMGKEIKFLLHFVKESKQDESGMPNNRFLAERTGGTYSTLKVQPAELEDSGVYFCASSQAVRPNEKLFFGSGTQLSVL.

The CDR3 loop reads CASSSTSGGYSQETQYF. CDR3 nucleotides: TGTGCCAGCAGCTCCACTTCAGGAGGGTACTCGCAAGAGACCCAGTACTTC. The chain links TRBV7-9 to TRBJ2-5; a possible D gene is TRBD2 (6 bases). The CDR3 runs 17 residues. In germline, CDR1 is SEHNR, CDR2 FQNEAQ (reference sequence). Trimming cost V 4 bases and J 2 bases, with 20 bases left between them.

A word on this clone: The same CDR3 also results from other DNA sequences found in this sample. V usage is TRBV27 and J usage is TRBJ2-7, with TRBD1 identical over 8 bases. There are 13 residues in the CDR3. Germline CDR1 is MNHEY and CDR2 is SMNVEV (reference sequence). V shed 3 bases, J shed 4 bases, and the junction held 2 bases outside the gene matches. For the CDR3, the DNA is TGTGCCAGCAGTTTGGGGACAGGATACGAGCAGTACTTC. Protein: CASSLGTGYEQYF.

V usage is TRBV4-1 and J usage is TRBJ1-3; D perhaps matches TRBD1 (6 bases). CDR3 size: 15 residues. The germline CDR1 and CDR2 sequences are MGHRA and YSYEKL. V was cut by 1 base and J by 7 bases, with 14 bases left in between. The CDR3 spells CASSQVAGEGNTIYF. The DNA for the CDR3 is TGCGCCAGCAGCCAAGTAGCAGGGGAGGGGAACACCATATATTTT.

V is TRBV5-1 and J is TRBJ2-3; 10 positions agree with TRBD1. V shed 4 bases, J shed 0 bases, and the junction held 23 bases outside the gene matches. There are 22 residues in the CDR3. Looked up from germline, CDR1 is SGHRS and CDR2 is YFSETQ. CDR3 residues: CASSTTAFISGTGVTSTDTQYF. The DNA of the CDR3 is TGCGCCAGCAGCACGACGGCCTTTATATCCGGGACAGGGGTTACTAGCACAGATACGCAGTATTTT.

This clone has just a few counts. V is TRBV30 and J is TRBJ1-5; D remains unclear. This CDR3 spans 12 amino acids. Germline-derived CDR1 and CDR2 are GTSNPN and SVGIG (reference sequence). With 2 bases removed from V and 7 bases from J, the gap between germline ends came to 9 bases. The CDR3 reads CAWSREDQPQHF. The CDR3 DNA sequence: TGTGCCTGGAGTAGGGAGGACCAGCCCCAGCATTTT. Drawing the rest from reference TRBV30 and TRBJ1-5, the complete variable domain is SQTIHQWPATLVQPVGSPLSLECTVEGTSNPNLYWYRQAAGRGLQLLFYSVGIGQISSEVPQNLSASRPQDRQFILSSKKLLLSDSGFYLCAWSREDQPQHFGDGTRLSIL.

The rearrangement uses TRBV7-9 and TRBJ2-6; D is perhaps TRBD2 (6 bases). From germline, CDR1 is SEHNR and CDR2 FQNEAQ (reference sequence). This CDR3 is 15 amino acids long. V lost 5 bases and J 0 bases, leaving 8 bases between the germline ends. CDR3 protein: CASSPRDSGANVLTF. The DNA for the CDR3 is TGTGCCAGCAGCCCGCGGGACTCTGGGGCCAACGTCCTGACTTTC.

The chain recombines TRBV5-1 with TRBJ1-1, with D unresolved. Germline CDR1 and CDR2: SGHRS and YFSETQ. The CDR3 totals 13 residues. V dropped 5 bases and J dropped 6 bases, with 14 bases sitting between them. CDR3 sequence reads: CASRTESVAEAFF. CDR3 nucleotide sequence: TGCGCCAGCAGAACAGAGTCTGTGGCTGAAGCTTTCTTT. The complete variable domain, with remaining parts taken from reference TRBV5-1 and TRBJ1-1, reads KAGVTQTPRYLIKTRGQQVTLSCSPISGHRSVSWYQQTPGQGLQFLFEYFSETQRNKGNFPGRFSGRQFSNSRSEMNVSTLELGDSALYLCASRTESVAEAFFGQGTRLTVV.

This clone occurred a few times. This chain joins TRBV2 and TRBJ2-7; 8 nucleotides match TRBD2. The CDR3 runs to 11 residues. Germline V gene sequence: CDR1 SNHLY, CDR2 FYNNEI. Unmatched junction bases numbered 2, after V lost 8 bases and J lost 5 bases. The CDR3 protein is CASREGDEQYF. The DNA for the CDR3 is TGTGCCAGCCGGGAGGGTGACGAGCAGTACTTC.

V gene TRBV18 combines with J gene TRBJ1-3; the D is unclear. The V end was cut by 6 bases, the J end by 0 bases, with 12 bases between. This CDR3 comprises 15 residues. The germline gives CDR1 KGHSH, CDR2 LQKENI. This chain's CDR3 is CASSPPGASGNTIYF. The CDR3 nucleotides read TGTGCCAGCTCCCCTCCGGGAGCCTCTGGAAACACCATATATTTT.

V and J are TRBV28 and TRBJ2-7; D gene unclear. V gave up 7 bases and J gave up 0 bases, with 13 bases separating them. The CDR3 contains 14 residues. Germline loops: CDR1 MDHEN, CDR2 SYDVKM. Here the CDR3 reads CASTRPAGSYEQYF. The CDR3 region has the DNA TGTGCCAGCACCCGACCGGCAGGCTCCTACGAGCAGTACTTC.

This clone has just a few counts. The V call is TRBV11-3, the J call TRBJ1-5; 8 nucleotides match TRBD1. J gave up 0 bases and V 4 bases, and 14 bases lay outside the gene matches. Germline loops: CDR1 SGHNT, CDR2 YENEEA. The length of the CDR3 is 19 residues. The CDR3 bases are TGTGCCAGCAGCTCCAAGGAACAGGGGGTAATCTATAGCAATCAGCCCCAGCATTTT. This sequence encodes CASSSKEQGVIYSNQPQHF.